This T cell receptor beta chain was recovered during a study of T-cell memory formation after mild COVID-19. The study, taken as a whole, reports: Researchers found some responding clones in pre-infection memory, a sign that cross-reactive memory joined. A second wave expanding day 15 to 37 was CD4+-biased; contracting clones were balanced. Contracting CD8+ clones were enriched in EMRA, CD4+ mainly in CM and EM.

In this sample, this clonotype turned up a few times. Its specificity is unknown. MiXCR was run by TCRdb on the 5' RACE reads, yielding one entry per CDR3 protein. There are tens of thousands of distinct CDR3 sequences in the sample; 14% occur only once, and about 31% lies in the top ten. The CDR3 sequence is 14 residues long. Germline CDR1 and CDR2: MGHRA and YSYEKL. V was clipped by 1 base and J by 6 bases; unmatched bases: 6. The J gene is TRBJ2-7, the V gene TRBV4-1, with 7 positions matching TRBD1. The sample comprised PBMCs or a T cell subset sorted from them (not recorded which). The clonotype originates from an adult woman who had mild COVID-19 (a few samples of this study predate the infection). Cell type and time point are not known. The CDR3, as DNA: TGCGCCAGCAGCCAAGGACAGGGTTTCATCGAGCAGTACTTC. As protein: CASSQGQGFIEQYF.